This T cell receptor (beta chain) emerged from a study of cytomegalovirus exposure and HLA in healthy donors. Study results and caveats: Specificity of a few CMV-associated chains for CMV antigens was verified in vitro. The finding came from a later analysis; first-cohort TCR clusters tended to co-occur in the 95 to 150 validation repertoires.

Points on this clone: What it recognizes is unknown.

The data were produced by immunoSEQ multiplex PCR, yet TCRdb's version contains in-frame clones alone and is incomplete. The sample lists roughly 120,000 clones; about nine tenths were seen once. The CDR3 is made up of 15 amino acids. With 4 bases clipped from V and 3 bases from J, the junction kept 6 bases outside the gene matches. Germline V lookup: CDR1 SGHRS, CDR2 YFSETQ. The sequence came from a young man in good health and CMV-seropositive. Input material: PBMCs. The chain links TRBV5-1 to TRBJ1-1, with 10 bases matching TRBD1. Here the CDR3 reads CASSRSGTGDTEAFF. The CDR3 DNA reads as TGCGCCAGCAGCAGGTCCGGGACAGGGGACACTGAAGCTTTCTTT. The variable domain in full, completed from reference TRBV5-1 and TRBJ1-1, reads KAGVTQTPRYLIKTRGQQVTLSCSPISGHRSVSWYQQTPGQGLQFLFEYFSETQRNKGNFPGRFSGRQFSNSRSEMNVSTLELGDSALYLCASSRSGTGDTEAFFGQGTRLTVV.